This TCR beta chain was documented in a study of regulatory T cells in long-lasting Graves disease. This clonotype was counted at least ten times. Antigen: not known. This CDR3 contains 16 residues. CDR1 and CDR2 from the germline V gene are MDHEN and SYDVKM. V gave up 2 bases and J gave up 0 bases, with 13 bases separating them. Regarding the study as a whole: Favoring TRBV28, TRBJ1-2 and TRBJ2-5 was a feature seen in persistent disease. Comparison showed that persistent patients shared more public clonotypes (roughly 2,700) than new patients (roughly 970).

Investigators prepared the TCR beta libraries by applying iRepertoire HTBI primers and Arm-PCR of CDR3 regions. In TCRdb, the multiplex PCR reads were re-called with MiXCR into one record per CDR3 protein. The table includes 600,000 to 650,000 distinct CDR3 sequences, roughly 15% detected once. Time point of the sample: newly diagnosed GD, antithyroid drugs for less than 3 months. The TCR library was made from RNA that had been extracted from PBMCs in TRIzol. The sample also formed part of further work on T cells in Graves' hyperthyroidism and ophthalmopathy.

This sequence originates from a young woman with Graves disease. The material sequenced was peripheral blood mononuclear cells (PBMCs), taken at new diagnosis, from a patient treated with antithyroid drugs. The chain joins TRBV28 to TRBJ1-1; a possible D gene is TRBD1 (6 bases). CDR3 sequence (DNA): TGTGCCAGCAGTTTAGGTAGGACAGTCATGAACACTGAAGCTTTCTTT. Translated: CASSLGRTVMNTEAFF.